These T cell receptor beta chains were read from a single sample in a study of cytomegalovirus exposure and HLA in healthy donors. Libraries were prepared by immunoSEQ multiplex PCR; TCRdb keeps only in-frame clonotypes and omits some of them. This sample carries 150,000 to 200,000 clones, about 80% of them seen once, and the ten largest clones take about 1.9%. The sample consisted of PBMCs. These receptors came from a woman in her twenties or thirties in good health and CMV-seropositive. Both conserved end residues are part of each CDR3. D genes are given only for firm matches. Rows may omit the clone size; those that give it use once, few, many or a size class.

.	TRBV7-2	TRBJ2-3	.	CASSDRVYTDTQYF	TGTGCCAGCAGCGACCGGGTTTACACAGATACGCAGTATTTT
.	TRBV5-6	TRBJ1-4	TRBD1	CASSLGTGPEKLFF	TGTGCCAGCAGCTTGGGGACAGGGCCTGAAAAACTGTTTTTT
.	TRBV5-5	TRBJ1-1	.	CASSWVYRVSGAEAFF	TGTGCCAGCAGCTGGGTTTACAGGGTTTCGGGCGCTGAAGCTTTCTTT
.	TRBV9	TRBJ2-1	TRBD1	CASSGTGRNEQFF	TGTGCCAGCAGCGGGACAGGGAGGAATGAGCAGTTCTTC
few	TRBV4-1	TRBJ1-2	TRBD1	CASTLQFQGTVRGYTF	TGCGCCAGCACCCTACAGTTCCAGGGGACAGTGCGGGGCTACACCTTC
.	TRBV5-1	TRBJ2-6	.	CASSLRQLSSGANVLTF	TGCGCCAGCAGCTTACGACAGCTAAGCTCTGGGGCCAACGTCCTGACTTTC
few	TRBV4-1	TRBJ2-1	.	CASSQDRSTGNEQFF	TGCGCCAGCAGCCAAGACAGATCTACGGGCAATGAGCAGTTCTTC
once	TRBV6-6	TRBJ1-1	TRBD1	CASSPRQGASTEAFF	TGTGCCAGCAGTCCGCGACAGGGGGCGAGCACTGAAGCTTTCTTT
.	TRBV7-2	TRBJ2-1	.	CASSSGTHSYNEQFF	TGTGCCAGCAGCTCCGGGACTCACTCCTACAATGAGCAGTTCTTC
.	TRBV4-3	TRBJ2-7	TRBD2	CASSQDGLAGPASQYF	TGCGCCAGCAGCCAAGACGGTCTAGCGGGCCCTGCTTCGCAGTACTTC
.	TRBV30	TRBJ1-6	TRBD1	CAWSLGQASSYNSPLHF	TGTGCCTGGAGTTTGGGACAGGCGAGCTCCTATAATTCACCCCTCCACTTT
.	TRBV5-1	TRBJ2-7	.	CASSKGSYEQYF	TGCGCCAGCAGTAAGGGGTCCTACGAGCAGTACTTC
.	TRBV7-9	TRBJ2-1	.	CASSPTYNEQFF	TGTGCCAGCAGCCCCACATACAATGAGCAGTTCTTC
.	TRBV9	TRBJ2-1	TRBD2	CASAHGGYNEQFF	TGTGCCAGCGCCCACGGGGGGTACAATGAGCAGTTCTTC
.	TRBV10-1	TRBJ1-6	.	CASSESGKPLHF	TGCGCCAGCAGTGAGTCTGGCAAGCCCCTCCACTTT
.	TRBV30	TRBJ2-1	TRBD2	CAWSWERERVEQFF	TGTGCCTGGAGTTGGGAGCGGGAGAGAGTTGAGCAGTTCTTC
.	TRBV4-3	TRBJ2-3	TRBD2	CASSLRRVLADSTDTQYF	TGCGCCAGCAGCTTAAGAAGGGTACTAGCGGATAGCACAGATACGCAGTATTTT
.	TRBV28	TRBJ1-5	.	CASSYLDRQDSNQPQHF	TGTGCCAGCAGTTACCTAGACAGACAGGATAGCAATCAGCCCCAGCATTTT
.	TRBV4-1	TRBJ1-4	.	CASSQGHAGGGNEKLFF	TGCGCCAGCAGCCAAGGCCACGCGGGGGGGGGAAATGAAAAACTGTTTTTT
.	TRBV7-2	TRBJ1-3	.	CASSLALGGNTIYF	TGTGCCAGCAGCTTAGCGCTTGGCGGAAACACCATATATTTT
.	TRBV6-5	TRBJ1-2	.	CASMGGDGYTF	TGTGCCAGCATGGGAGGGGATGGCTACACCTTC
.	TRBV6-1	TRBJ1-2	TRBD1	CASRTGPDLYGYTF	TGTGCCAGCAGGACAGGGCCCGACCTCTATGGCTACACCTTC
.	TRBV11-2	TRBJ2-5	TRBD2	CASSSLAGVGGETQYF	TGTGCCAGCAGCTCCCTAGCGGGGGTGGGGGGAGAGACCCAGTACTTC
.	TRBV9	TRBJ1-1	.	CASSVEPAGGDTEAFF	TGTGCCAGCAGCGTAGAGCCGGCGGGAGGGGACACTGAAGCTTTCTTT
.	TRBV4-1	TRBJ2-7	TRBD2	CASSQEVLAGVHEQYF	TGCGCCAGCAGCCAAGAAGTATTAGCGGGGGTCCACGAGCAGTACTTC
.	TRBV30	TRBJ1-1	.	CAGPGQTNTEAFF	TGTGCCGGTCCGGGACAAACGAACACTGAAGCTTTCTTT
.	TRBV18	TRBJ1-2	TRBD1	CASSPPAGGLPNYGYTF	TGTGCCAGCTCACCCCCTGCAGGGGGACTTCCTAACTATGGCTACACCTTC
.	TRBV9	TRBJ1-5	TRBD1	CASSTWTGGGPQHF	TGTGCCAGCAGCACTTGGACAGGGGGGGGGCCCCAGCATTTT
.	TRBV28	TRBJ2-6	.	CASWGGPGANVLTF	TGTGCCAGCTGGGGGGGCCCTGGGGCCAACGTCCTGACTTTC
.	TRBV6-1	TRBJ1-3	.	CASSELVRGNTIYF	TGTGCCAGCAGTGAATTGGTGCGGGGAAACACCATATATTTT
once	TRBV7-6	TRBJ2-5	.	CASSLALALQETQYF	TGTGCCAGCAGCTTAGCCCTAGCGCTCCAAGAGACCCAGTACTTC
.	TRBV7-9	TRBJ2-1	.	CASSIQRNEQFF	TGTGCCAGCAGCATACAGCGGAATGAGCAGTTCTTC
.	TRBV9	TRBJ1-1	.	CASSIIPGSGSEAFF	TGTGCCAGCAGCATCATACCGGGCAGCGGATCTGAAGCTTTCTTT
.	TRBV30	TRBJ2-1	TRBD1	CAWSPGQGLYNEQFF	TGTGCCTGGAGTCCGGGACAGGGTCTCTACAATGAGCAGTTCTTC
.	TRBV5-5	TRBJ2-7	TRBD1	CASSRTGLLGEQYF	TGTGCCAGCAGCCGGACAGGGCTTTTGGGAGAGCAGTACTTC
.	TRBV5-6	TRBJ1-1	.	CASSLITGLDTEAFF	TGTGCCAGCAGCTTGATAACAGGGCTGGACACTGAAGCTTTCTTT
.	TRBV30	TRBJ1-2	.	CAWRQKGGYTF	TGTGCCTGGCGACAGAAGGGCGGCTACACCTTC
.	TRBV6-6	TRBJ2-1	.	CASTLGGEQFF	TGTGCCAGCACCCTCGGGGGAGAGCAGTTCTTC
few	TRBV29-1	TRBJ1-4	TRBD1	CSVAGTATNEKLFF	TGCAGCGTCGCCGGGACAGCAACTAATGAAAAACTGTTTTTT
few	TRBV11-2	TRBJ2-2	TRBD1	CASSRTPGQGVTGELFF	TGTGCCAGCAGCCGGACCCCGGGACAGGGTGTCACCGGGGAGCTGTTTTTT
once	TRBV7-9	TRBJ1-2	TRBD1	CASSHNLREQGAHGYTF	TGTGCCAGCAGCCATAACCTCCGCGAACAGGGGGCGCATGGCTACACCTTC
few	TRBV4-3	TRBJ1-2	.	CASSQDGLYGYTF	TGCGCCAGCAGCCAAGATGGGCTGTATGGCTACACCTTC
.	TRBV6-1	TRBJ2-7	.	CASSEAREDEQYF	TGTGCCAGCAGTGAAGCGAGGGAGGACGAGCAGTACTTC
few	TRBV18	TRBJ1-3	TRBD1	CASSPETGERYF	TGTGCCAGCTCACCAGAGACAGGGGAAAGATATTTT
.	TRBV7-9	TRBJ1-2	.	CASSFLPIEESYGYTF	TGTGCCAGCAGCTTCCTCCCCATAGAGGAGAGTTATGGCTACACCTTC
.	TRBV30	TRBJ1-2	.	CAWSPDSVLYGYTF	TGTGCCTGGAGTCCGGACAGTGTTCTCTATGGCTACACCTTC
.	TRBV9	TRBJ2-3	TRBD2	CASSVEAGAWTDTQYF	TGTGCCAGCAGCGTAGAAGCGGGAGCGTGGACAGATACGCAGTATTTT
.	TRBV5-1	TRBJ2-4	TRBD2	CASSSGLAGGQIQYF	TGCGCCAGCAGCTCTGGCTTAGCGGGGGGACAAATTCAGTACTTC
.	TRBV5-1	TRBJ1-5	TRBD1	CASSLGGQRNQPQHF	TGCGCCAGCAGCTTGGGGGGACAGCGAAATCAGCCCCAGCATTTT
.	TRBV15	TRBJ1-5	.	CATSRDLQGGQPQHF	TGTGCCACCAGCAGAGACCTTCAGGGAGGACAGCCCCAGCATTTT
once	TRBV2	TRBJ2-7	.	CASTEGNPRYEQYF	TGTGCCAGTACTGAGGGAAATCCGAGATACGAGCAGTACTTC
few	TRBV27	TRBJ1-6	.	CASRPLGSSYNSPLHF	TGTGCCAGCAGGCCCCTCGGGAGCTCCTATAATTCACCCCTCCACTTT
.	TRBV29-1	TRBJ2-1	.	CSVEPRRVWMNNEQFF	TGCAGCGTTGAACCTAGGAGGGTGTGGATGAACAATGAGCAGTTCTTC
once	TRBV11-2	TRBJ2-3	.	CASRWTGTDTQYF	TGTGCCAGCAGGTGGACAGGCACAGATACGCAGTATTTT
.	TRBV5-1	TRBJ1-2	TRBD1	CASSIGTATNYGYTF	TGCGCCAGCAGCATAGGGACAGCAACTAACTATGGCTACACCTTC
.	TRBV6-5	TRBJ1-2	.	CASSYGRTGYGYTF	TGTGCCAGCAGTTATGGCCGAACAGGCTATGGCTACACCTTC
.	TRBV2	TRBJ2-3	.	CASSEGLSFTDTQYF	TGTGCCAGCAGTGAAGGACTTTCCTTCACAGATACGCAGTATTTT
.	TRBV5-1	TRBJ1-5	TRBD1	CASSLGQDTQPQHF	TGCGCCAGCAGCCTGGGACAGGATACTCAGCCCCAGCATTTT
.	TRBV18	TRBJ1-2	TRBD1	CASSPDRGLYGYTF	TGTGCCAGCTCACCGGACAGGGGCCTCTATGGCTACACCTTC